This T cell receptor beta chain originates from a study of T cells in Graves' hyperthyroidism and ophthalmopathy (dated by TCRdb to between 2017 and 2020). General notes on the study: Peripheral blood was sampled at the time of initial diagnosis, prior to any treatment. To identify TCR V-J signatures that set the groups apart, the researchers used a discovery cohort of about a hundred patients, made up of 40 to 45 with Graves' ophthalmopathy and 57 with stable Graves' hyperthyroidism. An independent validation cohort of 18 to 20 hyperthyroidism patients and 17 patients who later progressed to ophthalmopathy tested prospective prediction of ophthalmopathy. For training and testing, the roughly 93 patients in the discovery cohort were randomly divided in a 7:3 ratio. In addition, the study compared T-cell repertoires in thyroid tissue and in blood from five to seven Graves' hyperthyroidism patients. After sampling, hyperthyroidism patients received methimazole starting at 30 mg daily, and ophthalmopathy patients received high-dose intravenous methylprednisolone. The paper reports TCR Vbeta CDR3 sequencing of some 140 peripheral blood samples: 43 ophthalmopathy, roughly 74 hyperthyroidism and approximately 17 progressor patients. What the work shows at the level of the full study, not this receptor alone: Blood samples also contained most of the expanded thyroid clonotypes (frequency above 0.001), which suggests that blood repertoires may reflect thyroid immune responses. In validation, progression to ophthalmopathy was predicted by the model with around 70% sensitivity and roughly 72% specificity, a median of approximately 6.5 months before onset. Sample size was not statistically predetermined, and investigators were not blinded to group allocation. In cross-validation, a model built on a 13 V-J signature told ophthalmopathy apart from stable hyperthyroidism with just under 90% sensitivity and approximately 81% specificity, and in testing the same model reached 80%/75%.

This clonotype was recorded only once. The antigen this receptor binds is unknown. The record has no base qualities; no much larger clone is one base away. One read provides weak support. Relative to germline, V is 0 bases shorter and J is 0 bases shorter, with 3 bases between their ends. Per the germline V gene, SGDLS is the CDR1 and YYNGEE is the CDR2. From cysteine to phenylalanine, the CDR3 is 13 amino acids long. The retained sequence is limited to the CDR3, 39 bases, with the frame set at the first base. Stable Graves' hyperthyroidism was defined as the absence of progression to ophthalmopathy over 18 months of follow-up. The hyperthyroidism patients were between 18 and 65 years old and newly diagnosed, with a disease duration of less than 2 months. The study excluded patients with uncontrolled infections, other autoimmune diseases, pregnancy or lactation. Diagnoses were established on the basis of clinical symptoms, serum thyroxine and TRAb, thyroid ultrasound, and orbital computed tomography. PBMCs were separated from roughly 9.3 ml of fresh peripheral blood using Ficoll-Paque density gradient centrifugation. Total RNA was extracted with Trizol reagent, and quality was checked on an Agilent 2100 Bioanalyzer.

The TCR beta CDR3 regions were amplified from RNA transcripts. The TCR CDR3 was subjected to a first round of RT-PCR using the HTBI primer set and the Qiagen OneStep RT-PCR kit. Libraries were constructed in a second round of multiplex PCR, after which size selection and purification were performed. Libraries were sequenced paired-end with 100 bp reads on an Illumina HiSeq2000. From the authors' description of their analysis: SOAPnuke was used to process the raw data, with reads discarded if the reads contained adapters or uncalled bases, had a mean Phred below 15, or lacked an exact constant-primer or identifier match. COPE v1.2.5 was used to merge the high-quality paired reads, and each unique nucleotide sequence was defined as a clonotype. Clonotypes were aligned to IMGT TRBV, TRBD and TRBJ reference segments using MiTCR v1.1. The analysis included only V-J combinations with a frequency above 0.0001, which together covered 98% to 99.2% of the repertoires. The TCS score was defined as the ratio of F50 (clonal expansion) to E x V (chaos), calculated using BLOSUM62-based TCRdist between CDR3 peptides within each V-J. Welch's t-statistics and random forest reduced roughly 540 V-J features to 13, which were used in a naive Bayes classifier (R e1071). Using fastp trimming at Q25 and MiXCR clonotype assembly, TCRdb reanalyzed the public sequencing data and kept in-frame beta chains. Each entry merges the rows of one CDR3 protein and shows their most common DNA and genes. TCRdb's processing, not the study's, gives the V and J calls here. In this sample the table shows about 420,000 distinct CDR3 sequences, approximately 15% of which occur a single time. The top ten clonotypes cover 12% to 15% of the sample.

This receptor was taken from a woman aged 18-29 years with Graves' hyperthyroidism. The chain is made from TRBV9 and TRBJ1-2; the D gene is not confidently resolved. Sequencing used blood. The CDR3: CASSVVTNYGYTF. The DNA sequence follows: TGTGCCAGCAGCGTAGTAACTAACTATGGCTACACCTTC.